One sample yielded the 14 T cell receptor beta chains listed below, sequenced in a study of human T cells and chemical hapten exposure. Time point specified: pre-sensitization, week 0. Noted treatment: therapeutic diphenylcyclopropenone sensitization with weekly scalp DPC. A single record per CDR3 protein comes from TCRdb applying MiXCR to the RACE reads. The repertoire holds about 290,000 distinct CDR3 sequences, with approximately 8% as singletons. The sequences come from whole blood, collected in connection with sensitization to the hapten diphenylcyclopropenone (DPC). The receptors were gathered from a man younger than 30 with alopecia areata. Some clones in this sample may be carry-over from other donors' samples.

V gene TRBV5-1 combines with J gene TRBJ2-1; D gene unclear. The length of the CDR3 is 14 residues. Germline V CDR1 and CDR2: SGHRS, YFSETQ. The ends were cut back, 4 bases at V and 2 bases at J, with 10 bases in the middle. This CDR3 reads CASSLGFAYNEQFF. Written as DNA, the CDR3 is TGCGCCAGCAGCCTGGGGTTTGCCTACAATGAGCAGTTCTTC.

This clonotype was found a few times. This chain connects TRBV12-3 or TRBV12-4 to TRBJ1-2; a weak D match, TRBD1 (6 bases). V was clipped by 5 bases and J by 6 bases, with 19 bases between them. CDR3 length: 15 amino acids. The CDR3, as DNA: TGTGCCAGCAGTCCATCAGGGGTCCTTATCCATGGCTACACCTTC. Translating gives CASSPSGVLIHGYTF.

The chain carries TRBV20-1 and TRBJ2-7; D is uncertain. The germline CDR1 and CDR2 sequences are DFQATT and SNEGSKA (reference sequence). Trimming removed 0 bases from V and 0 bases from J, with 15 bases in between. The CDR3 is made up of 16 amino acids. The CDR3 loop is CSARDLTDWSSYEQYF. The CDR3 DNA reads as TGCAGTGCTAGAGATTTGACTGACTGGAGCTCCTACGAGCAGTACTTC.

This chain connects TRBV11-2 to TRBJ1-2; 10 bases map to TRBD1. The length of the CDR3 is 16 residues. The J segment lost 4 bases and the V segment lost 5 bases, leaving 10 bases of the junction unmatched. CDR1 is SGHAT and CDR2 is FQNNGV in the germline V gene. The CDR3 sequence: CASSPIRGQGVYGYTF. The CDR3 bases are TGTGCCAGCAGCCCCATCCGAGGACAGGGGGTCTATGGCTACACCTTC. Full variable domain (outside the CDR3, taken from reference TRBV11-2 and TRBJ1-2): EAGVAQSPRYKIIEKRQSVAFWCNPISGHATLYWYQQILGQGPKLLIQFQNNGVVDDSQLPKDRFSAERLKGVDSTLKIQPAKLEDSAVYLCASSPIRGQGVYGYTFGSGTRLTVV.

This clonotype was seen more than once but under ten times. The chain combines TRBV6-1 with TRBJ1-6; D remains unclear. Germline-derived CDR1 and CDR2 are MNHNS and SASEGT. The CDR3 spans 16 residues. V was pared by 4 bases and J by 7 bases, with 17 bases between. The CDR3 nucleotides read TGTGCCAGCAGTGGATCAGGACGGCGCCTAAATTCACCCCTCCACTTT. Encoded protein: CASSGSGRRLNSPLHF.

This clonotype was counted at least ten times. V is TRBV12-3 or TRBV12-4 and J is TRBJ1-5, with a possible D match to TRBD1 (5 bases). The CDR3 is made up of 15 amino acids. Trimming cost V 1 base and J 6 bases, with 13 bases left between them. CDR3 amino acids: CASSLGGLKSQPQHF. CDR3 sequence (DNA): TGTGCCAGCAGTTTAGGGGGGTTGAAGAGTCAGCCCCAGCATTTT.

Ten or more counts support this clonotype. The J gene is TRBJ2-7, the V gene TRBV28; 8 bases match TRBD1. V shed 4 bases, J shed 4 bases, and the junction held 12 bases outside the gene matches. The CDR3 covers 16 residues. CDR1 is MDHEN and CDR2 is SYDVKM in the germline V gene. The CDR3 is CASSYRYRTGGYEQYF. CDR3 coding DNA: TGTGCCAGCAGTTACCGCTACCGAACAGGGGGATACGAGCAGTACTTC.

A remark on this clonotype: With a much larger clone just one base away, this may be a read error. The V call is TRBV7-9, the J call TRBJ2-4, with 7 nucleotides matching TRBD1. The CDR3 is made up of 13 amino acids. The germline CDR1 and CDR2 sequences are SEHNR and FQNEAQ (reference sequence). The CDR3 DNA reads TGTGTCAGCAGCGACAGGGCTGATTACATTCAGTACTTC. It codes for CVSSDRADYIQYF.

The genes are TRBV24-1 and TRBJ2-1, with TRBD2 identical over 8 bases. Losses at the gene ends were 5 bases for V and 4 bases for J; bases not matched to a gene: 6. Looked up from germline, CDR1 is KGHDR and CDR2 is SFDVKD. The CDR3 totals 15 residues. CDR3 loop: CATSAGAGVYNEQFF. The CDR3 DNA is TGTGCCACCAGTGCAGGAGCGGGGGTTTACAATGAGCAGTTCTTC.

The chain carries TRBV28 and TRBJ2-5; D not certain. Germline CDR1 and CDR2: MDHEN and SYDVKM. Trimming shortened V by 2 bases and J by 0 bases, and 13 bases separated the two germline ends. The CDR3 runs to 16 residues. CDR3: CASSLSPGSYQETQYF. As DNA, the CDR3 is TGTGCCAGCAGTTTAAGTCCTGGGTCTTACCAAGAGACCCAGTACTTC.

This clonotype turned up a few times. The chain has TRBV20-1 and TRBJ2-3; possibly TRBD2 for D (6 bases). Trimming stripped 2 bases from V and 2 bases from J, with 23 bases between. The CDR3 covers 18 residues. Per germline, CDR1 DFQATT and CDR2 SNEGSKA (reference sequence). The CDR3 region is CSARTPFGGLSNTDTQYF. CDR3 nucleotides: TGCAGTGCTAGAACCCCCTTTGGAGGGCTTAGTAACACAGATACGCAGTATTTT.

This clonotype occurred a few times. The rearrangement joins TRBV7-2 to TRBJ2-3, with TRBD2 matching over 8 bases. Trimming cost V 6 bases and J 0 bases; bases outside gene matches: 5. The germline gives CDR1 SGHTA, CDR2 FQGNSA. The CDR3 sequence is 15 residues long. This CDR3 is CASRVAGLSTDTQYF. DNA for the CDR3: TGTGCCAGCAGAGTAGCGGGACTTAGCACAGATACGCAGTATTTT.

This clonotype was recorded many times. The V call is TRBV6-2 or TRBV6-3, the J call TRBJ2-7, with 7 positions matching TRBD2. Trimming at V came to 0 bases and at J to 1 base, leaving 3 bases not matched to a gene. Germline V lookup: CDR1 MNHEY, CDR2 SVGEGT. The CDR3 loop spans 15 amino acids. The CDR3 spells CASSYSQGLSYEQYV. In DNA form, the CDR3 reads TGTGCCAGCAGTTACTCTCAGGGACTATCCTACGAGCAGTACGTC.

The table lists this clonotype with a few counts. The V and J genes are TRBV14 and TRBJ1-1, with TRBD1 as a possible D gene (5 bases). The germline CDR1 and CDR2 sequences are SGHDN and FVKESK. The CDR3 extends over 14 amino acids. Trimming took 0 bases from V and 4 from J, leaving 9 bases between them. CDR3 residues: CASSQERGGTEAFF. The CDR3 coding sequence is TGTGCCAGCAGCCAAGAAAGGGGAGGCACTGAAGCTTTCTTT.